Presented here are 27 T cell receptor beta chains from one specimen sequenced in a study of regulatory T cells in long-lasting Graves disease. As to time point: persistent/refractory GD, antithyroid drugs over 5 years with positive TRAb. PBMC-derived RNA was used for the TCR library. Relying on iRepertoire HTBI primers and Arm-PCR of CDR3 regions, the team built TCR beta libraries. In TCRdb, the multiplex PCR reads were re-called with MiXCR into one record per CDR3 protein. Here the sample spans roughly 490,000 distinct CDR3 sequences, about 20% being singletons. This specimen consisted of peripheral blood mononuclear cells (PBMCs), obtained when the disease was refractory, from a patient treated with antithyroid drugs. The receptors originated from a female donor with Graves disease.

This clonotype was observed many times. V usage is TRBV7-9 and J usage is TRBJ1-2; tentatively, D is TRBD1 (6 bases). The ends were cut back, 5 bases at V and 8 bases at J, with 12 bases in the middle. This CDR3 region has 12 residues. Germline values: CDR1 SEHNR, CDR2 FQNEAQ (reference sequence). CDR3 bases: TGTGCCAGCAGCCGAGGGACATACGGCTACACCTTC. Its protein product is CASSRGTYGYTF. The full variable domain, rest sourced from reference TRBV7-9 and TRBJ1-2, is DTGVSQNPRHKITKRGQNVTFRCDPISEHNRLYWYRQTLGQGPEFLTYFQNEAQLEKSRLLSDRFSAERPKGSFSTLEIQRTEQGDSAMYLCASSRGTYGYTFGSGTRLTVV.

At least ten counts were recorded for this clonotype. The rearrangement links TRBV7-9 to TRBJ2-6; no firm D call. The CDR3 length is 14 residues. V gave up 5 bases and J gave up 2 bases, with 7 bases separating them. Germline V gene sequence: CDR1 SEHNR, CDR2 FQNEAQ (reference sequence). CDR3 nucleotides: TGTGCCAGCAGCCCGTTCACTGGGGCCAACGTCCTGACTTTC. Translation: CASSPFTGANVLTF.

The chain links TRBV19 to TRBJ2-7, with 8 bases matching TRBD1. Per germline, CDR1 LNHDA and CDR2 SQIVND (reference sequence). This CDR3 has 11 amino acids. J was trimmed by 7 bases and V by 10 bases; bases with no gene match: 6. The CDR3 reads CATRTGQEQYF. The CDR3 bases are TGTGCCACCAGGACAGGGCAAGAGCAGTACTTC.

V usage is TRBV27 and J usage is TRBJ2-2, with 7 bases lining up with TRBD2. Germline V gene data show CDR1 as MNHEY and CDR2 as SMNVEV (reference sequence). The J segment lost 7 bases and the V segment lost 4 bases, leaving 12 bases of the junction unmatched. The length of the CDR3 is 16 residues. CDR3 in amino acids: CASSWKAGRDVGELFF. The CDR3 bases are TGTGCCAGCAGTTGGAAAGCGGGAAGGGACGTCGGGGAGCTGTTTTTT.

With regard to this clonotype: One end of the junction varies from germline; a read error may be responsible. The chain carries TRBV3-1 and TRBJ1-1; D is undetermined. Germline CDR1 reads LGHDT; CDR2 reads YNNKEL (reference sequence). The CDR3 contains 13 residues. In DNA form, the CDR3 reads TGTGCCAGCAGCCAAACAGCGAACACTGAAGCTTCCTTT. Its translation: CASSQTANTEASF.

In this sample, this clonotype turned up a few times. This chain links TRBV6-5 with TRBJ1-3; 10 bases agree with TRBD1. From germline, CDR1 is MNHEY and CDR2 SVGAGI. Unmatched junction bases numbered 7, after V lost 2 bases and J lost 3 bases. The CDR3 has 17 residues. The CDR3 loop reads CASSYGKTGGRGNTIYF. The CDR3 DNA reads TGTGCCAGCAGTTACGGGAAGACAGGGGGCCGTGGAAACACCATATATTTT.

This clonotype was counted at least ten times. The V call is TRBV20-1, the J call TRBJ2-7; 7 bases map to TRBD1. Per germline, CDR1 DFQATT and CDR2 SNEGSKA (reference sequence). CDR3 size: 15 residues. Trimming at V came to 3 bases and at J to 5 bases, leaving 13 bases not matched to a gene. As DNA, the CDR3 is TGCAGTGCTAGTAAGGGACAGTTGCCCCACCACGAGCAGTACTTC. This translates into CSASKGQLPHHEQYF.

V and J are TRBV30 and TRBJ1-2; D unresolved. V shed 2 bases and J shed 2 bases, with 12 bases lying between them. This CDR3 has 14 amino acids. CDR1 is GTSNPN, CDR2 SVGIG, per germline (reference sequence). As DNA, the CDR3 is TGTGCCTGGAGTTTAAGACGGAAAAACTATGGCTACACCTTC. This gives the protein CAWSLRRKNYGYTF.

CDR3 nucleotide sequence: TGTGCCAGCACCAAGGACAGGGGCCCCCCGAGCAATCAGCCCCAGCATTTT. It yields the protein CASTKDRGPPSNQPQHF. The rearrangement uses TRBV6-1 and TRBJ1-5; 9 nucleotides agree with TRBD1. CDR1 is MNHNS and CDR2 is SASEGT in the germline V gene. CDR3 length equals 17 residues. J gave up 1 base and V 7 bases, and 11 bases lay outside the gene matches.

This chain links TRBV11-2 with TRBJ2-7; D is undetermined. Germline CDR1 SGHAT, CDR2 FQNNGV. The CDR3 covers 14 residues. V was pared by 4 bases and J by 4 bases, with 14 bases between. The CDR3, as DNA: TGTGCCAGCAGCTCCCCTGCAGGCCAATACGAGCAGTACTTC. Translated: CASSSPAGQYEQYF.

The chain has TRBV3-1 and TRBJ2-5, with a tentative D call TRBD1 (5 bases). The V and J ends lost 1 base and 1 base respectively, with 19 bases between them. This CDR3 contains 18 residues. Germline V gene data show CDR1 as LGHDT and CDR2 as YNNKEL (reference sequence). CDR3 nucleotides: TGTGCCAGCAGCCAAGGCCCTTTGGGGCGGAGTACCCAAGAGACCCAGTACTTC. This sequence encodes CASSQGPLGRSTQETQYF.

The chain recombines TRBV4-2 with TRBJ1-1; TRBD1 is a possible D gene (6 bases). Trimming removed 7 bases at V and 1 base at J, with 13 bases between. CDR3 length equals 14 residues. From germline, CDR1 is LGHNA and CDR2 YNFKEQ. CDR3 residues: CASNYGTSNTEAFF. The CDR3 DNA is TGTGCCAGCAACTACGGGACATCGAACACTGAAGCTTTCTTT.

CDR3 DNA: TGCGCCAGCAGCCTGGACACCATCTCTGGAAACACCATATATTTT. Amino acids: CASSLDTISGNTIYF. The rearrangement links TRBV5-1 to TRBJ1-3; tentatively, D is TRBD1 (5 bases). V dropped 4 bases and J dropped 0 bases, with 11 bases sitting between them. Germline V CDR1 and CDR2: SGHRS, YFSETQ. The CDR3 spans 15 residues.

V and J are TRBV4-2 and TRBJ2-7; 11 nucleotides line up with TRBD2. With V trimmed by 3 bases and J by 4 bases, 8 bases remained unmatched. Germline V gene sequence: CDR1 LGHNA, CDR2 YNFKEQ. The CDR3 totals 16 residues. CDR3 in amino acids: CASSQPALAGAYEQYF. CDR3 sequence (DNA): TGTGCCAGCAGCCAGCCCGCACTAGCGGGAGCTTACGAGCAGTACTTC.

This clonotype was seen many times. CDR3 sequence: CAISDSVNEKLFF. The CDR3 nucleotides are TGTGCCATCAGTGATTCAGTTAATGAAAAACTGTTTTTT. This chain links TRBV10-3 with TRBJ1-4; D gene ambiguous. The germline V gene has CDR1 ENHRY and CDR2 SYGVKD. V lost 3 bases and J lost 4, with 6 bases in between. The CDR3 loop spans 13 amino acids.

This clonotype appeared a few times. The J gene is TRBJ1-6, the V gene TRBV5-6; D gene unclear. The CDR3 consists of 19 residues. CDR1 is SGHDT, CDR2 YYEEEE, per germline. V lost 0 bases and J 9 bases, leaving 25 bases between the germline ends. CDR3 sequence (DNA): TGTGCCAGCAGCTTGGCCCTCGCAGAACAAACACCGACGGTTTCACCCCTCCACTTT. Its translation is CASSLALAEQTPTVSPLHF. Variable domain in full (rest from reference TRBV5-6 and TRBJ1-6): DAGVTQSPTHLIKTRGQQVTLRCSPKSGHDTVSWYQQALGQGPQFIFQYYEEEERQRGNFPDRFSGHQFPNYSSELNVNALLLGDSALYLCASSLALAEQTPTVSPLHFGNGTRLTVT.

This clonotype was seen only a few times. This chain connects TRBV30 to TRBJ2-7, with D perhaps matching TRBD2 (5 bases). Per the germline V gene, CDR1 is GTSNPN and CDR2 is SVGIG (reference sequence). The V and J ends lost 1 base and 5 bases respectively, with 6 bases between them. The CDR3 spans 11 residues. The CDR3: CAWSAGNEQYF. The CDR3 coding sequence is TGTGCCTGGAGTGCGGGGAACGAGCAGTACTTC.

This clonotype was observed many times. The chain is built from TRBV12-3 or TRBV12-4 and TRBJ1-2; 10 bases are a match to TRBD1. This CDR3 comprises 16 residues. The J segment lost 8 bases and the V segment lost 5 bases, leaving 14 bases of the junction unmatched. This chain's CDR3 is CASSIPSRQGARGYTF. In DNA form, the CDR3 reads TGTGCCAGCAGTATCCCGTCTAGACAGGGGGCGCGCGGCTACACCTTC.

This rearrangement joins TRBV20-1 to TRBJ2-7, with no clear D. Germline V gene sequence: CDR1 DFQATT, CDR2 SNEGSKA (reference sequence). The germline V and J ends were trimmed by 2 bases and 1 base, with 6 bases remaining between them. This CDR3 region has 12 residues. The CDR3, as DNA: TGCAGTGCTAGACAGACTTCCTACGAGCAGTACTTC. Translating it yields CSARQTSYEQYF.

In its sample, this clonotype was seen many times. The gene calls are TRBV6-6 and TRBJ2-7; tentative D call: TRBD2 (5 bases). Germline lookup yields CDR1 MNHNY and CDR2 SVGAGI (reference sequence). The ends were cut back, 0 bases at V and 3 bases at J, with 12 bases in the middle. CDR3 size: 15 residues. The CDR3, as DNA: TGTGCCAGCAGTTACTCGGGTCTCGAGGGCTACGAGCAGTACTTC. It yields the protein CASSYSGLEGYEQYF.

This clonotype was seen only a few times. The J gene is TRBJ2-7, the V gene TRBV20-1, with 9 positions matching TRBD2. This CDR3 contains 15 residues. V shed 3 bases and J 4 bases; nucleotides not matched to a gene: 10. Germline V lookup: CDR1 DFQATT, CDR2 SNEGSKA (reference sequence). DNA for the CDR3: TGCAGTGCTAGGTTAGCGGGGGACCTTAGTTACGAGCAGTACTTC. Amino acids: CSARLAGDLSYEQYF.

V and J are TRBV6-1 and TRBJ2-7; TRBD2 matches 12 bases. V shed 6 bases and J 7 bases; nucleotides not matched to a gene: 13. The germline V gene has CDR1 MNHNS and CDR2 SASEGT. The CDR3 length is 16 residues. Here the CDR3 DNA reads TGTGCCAGCAGCCCCCGGGCTAGCGGGAGGGCCAAAGAGCAGTACTTC. Translated: CASSPRASGRAKEQYF.

This clonotype was observed at least ten times. This chain links TRBV7-2 with TRBJ2-5; D perhaps matches TRBD2 (6 bases). The length of the CDR3 is 17 residues. V lost 2 bases, J lost 1 base, and 17 bases lay in between. Germline V gene sequence: CDR1 SGHTA, CDR2 FQGNSA. The CDR3 DNA reads as TGTGCCAGCAGCTTACTCGCGGGGAGCCGCTCCCAAGAGACCCAGTACTTC. Protein: CASSLLAGSRSQETQYF.

This clonotype appeared many times. This sequence joins TRBV28 and TRBJ1-2; D gene ambiguous. CDR1 is MDHEN and CDR2 is SYDVKM in the germline V gene. V lost 6 bases to trimming and J lost 8 bases, with 13 bases between them. The CDR3 has 12 residues. CDR3 protein: CASRPSLLGYTF. The CDR3 DNA follows: TGTGCCAGCAGGCCCTCTCTTTTGGGCTACACCTTC.

As to this clonotype: A much larger clone differs by one base, so this may be a read error. In DNA, the CDR3 is TGTGCCAGCAGTTCCCGAATTGGAAGGGCAGCTAATGAAAAACTGTTTTTT. Translated, it gives CASSSRIGRAANEKLFF. The rearrangement uses TRBV6-5 and TRBJ1-4; D is ambiguous. Trimming stripped 4 bases from V and 3 bases from J, with 18 bases between. Germline V gene lookup returns CDR1 MNHEY and CDR2 SVGAGI. This CDR3 is built from 17 residues.

The chain combines TRBV7-2 with TRBJ2-7; TRBD2 is a possible D gene (5 bases). CDR3 length equals 13 residues. The V gene's germline CDR1 is SGHTA and CDR2 FQGNSA. V lost 1 base, J lost 11 bases, and 15 bases lay in between. The CDR3 loop reads CASSLEERTHEYF. In DNA, the CDR3 is TGTGCCAGCAGCTTAGAAGAGAGGACTCATGAGTACTTC.

This clonotype was seen repeatedly, ten times or more. The chain employs TRBV7-2 and TRBJ2-6; D not certain. The CDR3 spans 15 residues. Germline V gene lookup returns CDR1 SGHTA and CDR2 FQGNSA. Trimming took off 5 bases at V and 0 bases at J, with 8 bases between the two ends. The CDR3: CASSPRRSGANVLTF. In nucleotides, the CDR3 is TGTGCCAGCAGCCCGCGCCGCTCTGGGGCCAACGTCCTGACTTTC.